This T cell receptor beta chain stems from a study of blood T cell repertoires in COVID-19. The method was immunoSEQ multiplex PCR; TCRdb's version includes in-frame clones alone and lacks a portion of them. The sample carries over 110,000 clones, 75% to 90% recorded once. The CDR3 length is 16 residues. The junction had 7 bases not matched to a gene; V was cut back by 4 bases and J by 0 bases. Looked up from germline, CDR1 is SGHRS and CDR2 is YFSETQ. Sequencing used PBMCs or T cells enriched from blood (not recorded which). V gene TRBV5-1 combines with J gene TRBJ2-7; 10 bases map to TRBD2. The clonotype originates from a man between 45 and 60 years old in a cohort exposed to, infected with or recovered from COVID-19 (not recorded which). DNA of the CDR3: TGCGCCAGCAGCAGGTGGACTAGCGGTCCCTCCTACGAGCAGTACTTC. Its protein product is CASSRWTSGPSYEQYF.